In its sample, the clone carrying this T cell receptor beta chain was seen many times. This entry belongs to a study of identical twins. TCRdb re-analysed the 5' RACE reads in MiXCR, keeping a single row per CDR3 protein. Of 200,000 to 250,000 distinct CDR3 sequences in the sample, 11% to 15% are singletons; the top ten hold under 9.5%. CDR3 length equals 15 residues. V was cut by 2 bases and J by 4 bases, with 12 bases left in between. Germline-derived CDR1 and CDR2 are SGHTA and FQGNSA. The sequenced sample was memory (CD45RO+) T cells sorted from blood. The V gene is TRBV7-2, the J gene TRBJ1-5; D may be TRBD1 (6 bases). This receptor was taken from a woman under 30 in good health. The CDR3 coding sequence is TGTGCCAGCAGCTTAAACCGGGGGGCGAATCAGCCCCAGCATTTT. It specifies CASSLNRGANQPQHF.